These 29 T cell receptor beta chains came from one sample sequenced in a study of T cell responses to AZD1222 COVID-19 vaccine. TCRdb keeps only in-frame clones here, not all; method: immunoSEQ multiplex PCR. The repertoire consists of around 150,000 clones, with about 91% occurring once and the leading ten covering 1% to 1.5%. The sample consisted of peripheral blood, taken 28 days after the second AZD1222 dose. The origin of the receptors is an adult who received the AZD1222 COVID-19 vaccine.

This clone was counted a single time. The chain is built from TRBV9 and TRBJ1-1; TRBD1 might be the D (6 bases). The length of the CDR3 is 14 residues. V was cut by 4 bases and J by 5 bases, with 15 bases left in between. Germline V gives CDR1 SGDLS, CDR2 YYNGEE. The DNA for the CDR3 is TGTGCCAGCAGCCCCTGGGGGGGCGGAACTGAAGCTTTCTTT. As protein: CASSPWGGGTEAFF.

V and J are TRBV4-1 and TRBJ2-3, with 9 positions matching TRBD2. Germline V gene sequence: CDR1 MGHRA, CDR2 YSYEKL. The ends lost 0 bases at V and 1 base at J; junction bases unmatched: 5. The CDR3 is made up of 17 amino acids. For the CDR3, the DNA is TGCGCCAGCAGCCAAGATTTGGCTAGCGGGGGCACAGATACGCAGTATTTT. Its protein product is CASSQDLASGGTDTQYF.

The rearrangement uses TRBV2 and TRBJ1-3, with D unresolved. Germline V gene data show CDR1 as SNHLY and CDR2 as FYNNEI. The V and J ends lost 2 bases and 1 base respectively, with 6 bases between them. The CDR3 is 14 amino acids. CDR3 sequence reads: CASSELSSGNTIYF. The CDR3 DNA follows: TGTGCCAGCAGTGAATTAAGTTCTGGAAACACCATATATTTT.

The gene calls are TRBV19 and TRBJ1-1, with TRBD1 matching 9 bases. The trim removed 5 bases at V and 1 base at J, leaving 11 bases unmatched. The V gene's germline CDR1 is LNHDA and CDR2 SQIVND (reference sequence). The CDR3 totals 17 residues. In DNA, the CDR3 is TGTGCCAGTAGTCCTCGTTTCGGGGGACAGGGGAACACTGAAGCTTTCTTT. It encodes CASSPRFGGQGNTEAFF.

V usage is TRBV2 and J usage is TRBJ2-3; no clear D. The CDR3 loop spans 11 amino acids. The V end was cut by 6 bases, the J end by 2 bases, with 3 bases between. The germline gives CDR1 SNHLY, CDR2 FYNNEI. The CDR3 DNA follows: TGTGCCAGCAGCCTCACAGATACGCAGTATTTT. Translation: CASSLTDTQYF. Combining the CDR3 with reference TRBV2 and TRBJ2-3 gives the whole variable domain EPEVTQTPSHQVTQMGQEVILRCVPISNHLYFYWYRQILGQKVEFLVSFYNNEISEKSEIFDDQFSVERPDGSNFTLKIRSTKLEDSAMYFCASSLTDTQYFGPGTRLTVL.

This chain connects TRBV12-2 to TRBJ2-3; TRBD2, the D gene given by the table, was not confirmed from the DNA. TRBV12-2 is noted as a pseudogene. This CDR3 comprises 18 residues. The CDR3 DNA follows: TGTGCAAGTCGCTTTTCCCCTAGCGGGAGGGCCTTCACAGATACGCAGTATTTT. It specifies CASRFSPSGRAFTDTQYF.

The chain employs TRBV6-7 and TRBJ1-5; tentative D call: TRBD1 (6 bases). TRBV6-7 is reported as an ORF; its role is uncertain. V gave up 0 bases and J gave up 3 bases, with 12 bases separating them. The CDR3 consists of 16 residues. Here the CDR3 DNA reads TGTGCCAGCAGTTACTCTGGCAGGGGACCCAATCAGCCCCAGCATTTT. Amino acid sequence: CASSYSGRGPNQPQHF.

This sequence joins TRBV7-2 and TRBJ2-1, with 8 bases matching TRBD2. The CDR3 spans 13 residues. The V segment lost 5 bases and the J segment 15 bases; nucleotides outside the gene matches: 12. Germline V CDR1 and CDR2: SGHTA, FQGNSA. CDR3 sequence: CASSPTGTRGGFF. CDR3 DNA: TGTGCCAGCAGCCCGACCGGGACTAGAGGGGGGTTCTTC.

V and J are TRBV18 and TRBJ2-2; 8 nucleotides align to TRBD2. This CDR3 has 16 residues. V trimming: 6 bases; J trimming: 0 bases; junction bases outside the gene matches: 6. CDR1 and CDR2 from the germline V gene are KGHSH and LQKENI. The CDR3 coding sequence is TGTGCCAGCTCCATCATAGCGGGGACGAACACCGGGGAGCTGTTTTTT. Translation gives CASSIIAGTNTGELFF.

This clone has only one observation. V usage is TRBV5-1 and J usage is TRBJ1-1; D call uncertain. Germline V gene sequence: CDR1 SGHRS, CDR2 YFSETQ. V lost 3 bases and J lost 1, with 13 bases in between. This CDR3 spans 15 amino acids. CDR3 DNA: TGCGCCAGCAGCTCGAGGTACCGAGGGAACACTGAAGCTTTCTTT. Its translation: CASSSRYRGNTEAFF.

This chain uses TRBV30 with TRBJ2-6; weak D call: TRBD1 (5 bases). There are 15 residues in the CDR3. Germline assignment: CDR1 GTSNPN and CDR2 SVGIG (reference sequence). Trimming left V 0 bases short and J 2 bases short, with 8 bases between. CDR3 sequence (DNA): TGTGCCTGGAGTGTTTGGGGCACTGGGGCCAACGTCCTGACTTTC. It specifies CAWSVWGTGANVLTF.

The rearrangement links TRBV15 to TRBJ2-1, with 7 bases fitting TRBD2. With 7 bases clipped from V and 7 bases from J, the junction kept 13 bases outside the gene matches. In germline, CDR1 is LNHNV, CDR2 YYDKDF (reference sequence). The CDR3 loop spans 15 amino acids. The CDR3 sequence is CATTGGAGAGNEQFF. CDR3 nucleotides: TGTGCCACCACCGGAGGTGCGGGAGCAGGAAATGAGCAGTTCTTC.

The CDR3, as DNA: TGTGCCAGCACTACTTCAACTAGCCCTAAACCCTACGAGCAGTACTTC. Translated: CASTTSTSPKPYEQYF. The rearrangement joins TRBV28 to TRBJ2-7; D is possibly TRBD2 (6 bases). From germline, CDR1 is MDHEN and CDR2 SYDVKM. The CDR3 extends over 16 amino acids. Between the trimmed V and J ends, which lost 7 bases and 2 bases, there was a span of 21 bases.

The V and J genes are TRBV3-1 (or the pseudogene TRBV3-2) and TRBJ2-7, with TRBD2 matching 14 bases. V was pared by 8 bases and J by 6 bases, with 24 bases of the junction left unmatched. Germline assignment: CDR1 LGHDT and CDR2 YNNKEL (reference sequence). The CDR3 spans 20 residues. The DNA for the CDR3 is TGTGCCAGCCGTCCTCGGGTGAAGTCCGGACTAGCGGGAGGTTATGGCGAGCAGTACTTC. Its protein product is CASRPRVKSGLAGGYGEQYF.

The V gene is TRBV21-1, the J gene TRBJ2-7. TRBV21-1 is flagged as a pseudogene. The CDR3 contains 16 residues. The chain's CDR3 is CASSTFSGTASYEQYF. The CDR3 DNA reads TGTGCCAGCAGCACGTTCTCCGGGACGGCATCCTACGAGCAGTACTTC.

This sequence joins TRBV9 and TRBJ2-5, with D hard to call. Germline values: CDR1 SGDLS, CDR2 YYNGEE. V gave up 0 bases and J gave up 2 bases, with 11 bases separating them. CDR3 length: 15 residues. CDR3 coding DNA: TGTGCCAGCAGCGTAGCTGGAGAGACACAAGAGACCCAGTACTTC. Translated, it gives CASSVAGETQETQYF.

The chain has TRBV12-3 or TRBV12-4 and TRBJ1-5; D ambiguous. V was shortened by 6 bases and J by 0 bases, with 3 bases between the two germline ends. The CDR3 extends over 12 amino acids. The CDR3 protein is CASRHSNQPQHF. The CDR3, as DNA: TGTGCCAGCAGGCATAGCAATCAGCCCCAGCATTTT.

Comments on this clone: Other DNA sequences in the sample encode the same CDR3. The chain combines TRBV6-5 with TRBJ1-1, with D possibly being TRBD1 (6 bases). The CDR3 consists of 15 residues. Germline CDR1 is MNHEY and CDR2 is SVGAGI. Trimming removed 2 bases at V and 2 bases at J, with 12 bases between. Here the CDR3 DNA reads TGTGCCAGCAGTTACCGTCCAGGGGCAAACACTGAAGCTTTCTTT. Translated, it gives CASSYRPGANTEAFF.

J is TRBJ2-7 and V is TRBV28, with D perhaps given as TRBD1 or TRBD2 (5 bases each). This CDR3 comprises 15 residues. Germline CDR1 is MDHEN and CDR2 is SYDVKM. Between the trimmed V and J ends, which lost 4 bases and 4 bases, there was a span of 17 bases. As DNA, the CDR3 is TGTGCCAGCAGTTCATCCGGGACGGCTGAGTACGAGCAGTACTTC. It specifies CASSSSGTAEYEQYF.

The chain is built from TRBV30 and TRBJ1-6, with 8 bases identical to TRBD1. Germline V gene sequence: CDR1 GTSNPN, CDR2 SVGIG (reference sequence). The junction had 6 bases not matched to a gene; V was cut back by 1 base and J by 7 bases. This CDR3 contains 15 residues. Here the CDR3 DNA reads TGTGCCTGGAGTGATAGACAGGGGTCGAATTCACCCCTCCACTTT. This codes for CAWSDRQGSNSPLHF.

The chain combines TRBV27 with TRBJ1-5; D unresolved. Trimming took 3 bases from V and 0 from J, leaving 0 bases between them. The CDR3 covers 12 residues. Germline lookup yields CDR1 MNHEY and CDR2 SMNVEV (reference sequence). CDR3 protein: CASSFSNQPQHF. The CDR3 DNA reads as TGTGCCAGCAGTTTTAGCAATCAGCCCCAGCATTTT.

The chain links TRBV11-2 to TRBJ2-2, with TRBD1 matching over 11 bases. Germline CDR1 is SGHAT and CDR2 is FQNNGV. Unmatched junction bases numbered 15, after V lost 3 bases and J lost 9 bases. The CDR3 runs 18 residues. The CDR3 loop is CASSFSTYKDRGRRELFF. CDR3 nucleotides: TGTGCCAGCAGCTTTAGTACTTATAAGGACAGGGGGCGCCGGGAGCTGTTTTTT.

This chain uses TRBV9 with TRBJ2-7, with 8 bases fitting TRBD1. After removal of 3 bases from V and 8 bases from J, the junction contained 10 bases not matched to a gene. The germline CDR1 and CDR2 sequences are SGDLS and YYNGEE. This CDR3 comprises 14 residues. The CDR3 region is CASSEGQGGEQQYF. Here the CDR3 DNA reads TGTGCCAGCAGCGAAGGACAGGGTGGAGAACAGCAGTACTTC. The full variable domain, its missing parts supplied by reference TRBV9 and TRBJ2-7, is DSGVTQTPKHLITATGQRVTLRCSPRSGDLSVYWYQQSLDQGLQFLIQYYNGEERAKGNILERFSAQQFPDLHSELNLSSLELGDSALYFCASSEGQGGEQQYFGPGTRLTVT.

On this clone itself: The same CDR3 arises from other DNA sequences in this sample as well. The J gene is TRBJ2-5, the V gene TRBV19; D is unclear. The CDR3 is 12 residues long. Looked up from germline, CDR1 is LNHDA and CDR2 is SQIVND (reference sequence). Deletions cut 1 base from V and 4 bases from J, with 4 bases between. The chain's CDR3 is CASSIARETQYF. The CDR3, as DNA: TGTGCCAGTAGTATAGCAAGAGAGACCCAGTACTTC.

The chain carries TRBV5-1 and TRBJ1-2; TRBD1 agrees at 7 bases. Trimming at V came to 4 bases and at J to 8 bases, leaving 8 bases not matched to a gene. This CDR3 has 13 residues. Germline lookup yields CDR1 SGHRS and CDR2 YFSETQ. The CDR3 sequence: CASSGGGAGGYTF. The CDR3 DNA sequence: TGCGCCAGCAGCGGAGGGGGCGCGGGCGGCTACACCTTC.

The genes are TRBV9 and TRBJ1-2, with 9 nucleotides matching TRBD1. Germline V gene data show CDR1 as SGDLS and CDR2 as YYNGEE. This CDR3 is built from 19 residues. The V and J ends lost 0 bases and 0 bases, in that order; junction bases with no gene match: 12. The CDR3 sequence: CASSVDPTGTGPTNYGYTF. CDR3 in DNA: TGTGCCAGCAGCGTAGACCCAACCGGGACAGGGCCCACTAACTATGGCTACACCTTC.

The CDR3 DNA follows: TGTGCCAGCAATGGGCACTCCAGCTATGGCTACACCTTC. Its protein product is CASNGHSSYGYTF. The rearrangement joins TRBV28 to TRBJ1-2; D is undetermined. This CDR3 has 13 residues. In germline, CDR1 is MDHEN, CDR2 SYDVKM. V dropped 7 bases and J dropped 4 bases, with 13 bases sitting between them.

The chain employs TRBV7-9 and TRBJ2-1, with a weak D call TRBD2 (5 bases). The V end was cut by 5 bases, the J end by 1 base, with 15 bases between. Germline lookup yields CDR1 SEHNR and CDR2 FQNEAQ (reference sequence). The CDR3 runs 16 residues. For the CDR3, the DNA is TGTGCCAGCAGCCCGGAGGACCACAGATCCTACAATGAGCAGTTCTTC. This gives the protein CASSPEDHRSYNEQFF.

The chain combines TRBV6-5 with TRBJ2-7, with D unclear. Deletions cut 0 bases from V and 1 base from J, with 10 bases between. The germline V gene has CDR1 MNHEY and CDR2 SVGAGI. CDR3 length: 15 residues. CDR3 DNA: TGTGCCAGCAGTTACTCCCTAGTCAGATCCTACGAGCAGTACTTC. The encoded protein is CASSYSLVRSYEQYF.